This T cell receptor beta chain was recovered during a study of cytomegalovirus exposure and HLA in healthy donors. A few counts support this clone. The antigen remains undetermined. Findings and caveats of the study: Later on, an analysis tied 15,000 to 20,000 TCR beta sequences to HLA alleles at 0.05 false discovery rate.

The V gene end was trimmed by 0 bases and the J gene end by 9 bases; junction bases not matched to a gene: 2. CDR3 size: 13 residues. Germline V gene data show CDR1 as SGHDT and CDR2 as YYEEEE. PCR involved 60 Vbeta and 13 Jbeta primers. Some clones are missing from TCRdb's copy, which holds only in-frame ones; the method was immunoSEQ multiplex PCR. The repertoire holds around 190,000 clones, 60% to 80% seen once, with less than 3.5% in the top ten. The sequenced sample consisted of PBMCs. J is TRBJ2-1 and V is TRBV5-6, with TRBD2 matching over 8 bases. The TCR originated in a woman aged 25 to 45 in good health and CMV-seronegative. The CDR3 loop reads CASSLASGGEQFF. The CDR3 DNA follows: TGTGCCAGCAGCTTGGCAAGCGGGGGTGAGCAGTTCTTC.